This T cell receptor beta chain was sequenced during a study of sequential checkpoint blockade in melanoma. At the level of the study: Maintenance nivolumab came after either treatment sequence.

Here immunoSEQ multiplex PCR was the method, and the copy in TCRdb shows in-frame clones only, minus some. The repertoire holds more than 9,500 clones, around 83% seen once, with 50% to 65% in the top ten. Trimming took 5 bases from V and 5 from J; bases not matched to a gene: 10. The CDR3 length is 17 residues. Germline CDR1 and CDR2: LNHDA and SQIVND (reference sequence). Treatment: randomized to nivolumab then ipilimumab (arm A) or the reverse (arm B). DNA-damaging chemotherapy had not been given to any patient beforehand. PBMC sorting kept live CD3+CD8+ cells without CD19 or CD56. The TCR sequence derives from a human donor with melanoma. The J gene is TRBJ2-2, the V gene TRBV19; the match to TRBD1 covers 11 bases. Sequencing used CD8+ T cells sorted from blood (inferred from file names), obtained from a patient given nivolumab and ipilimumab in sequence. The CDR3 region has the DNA TGTGCCAGTAGTCCACTACCGGGACAGGGGGAAACCGGGGAGCTGTTTTTT. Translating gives CASSPLPGQGETGELFF.